These 22 T cell receptor beta chains were sequenced from one sample in a study of T cell responses to AZD1222 COVID-19 vaccine. The data were produced by immunoSEQ multiplex PCR, yet TCRdb's version contains in-frame clones alone and is incomplete. Here the sample spans 84,000 or so clones, approximately 90% being singletons. The starting material was peripheral blood, obtained on day 0 of AZD1222 vaccination. The receptors were sampled from an adult in good health.

This chain connects TRBV5-1 to TRBJ2-5; possibly TRBD2 for D (5 bases). The V gene lost 4 bases and the J gene lost 1 base, with 14 bases spanning the gap. The germline gives CDR1 SGHRS, CDR2 YFSETQ. There are 15 residues in the CDR3. CDR3 coding DNA: TGCGCCAGCAGCCTAAAATGGACTGGCCAAGAGACCCAGTACTTC. This codes for CASSLKWTGQETQYF.

This clone was seen a handful of times. V and J are TRBV6-1 and TRBJ1-4, with D maybe TRBD1 (5 bases). Germline assignment: CDR1 MNHNS and CDR2 SASEGT. Trimming left V 2 bases short and J 2 bases short, with 15 bases between. This CDR3 is built from 17 residues. CDR3 residues: CASSEWRGSGTNEKLFF. As DNA, the CDR3 is TGTGCCAGCAGTGAATGGAGGGGTTCAGGTACTAATGAAAAACTGTTTTTT.

This rearrangement joins TRBV7-9 to TRBJ1-2; D gene unclear. The CDR3 contains 12 residues. The germline V and J ends were trimmed by 0 bases and 11 bases, with 10 bases remaining between them. CDR1 SEHNR and CDR2 FQNEAQ come from the germline V gene (reference sequence). The CDR3 spells CASSLASMGYTF. The CDR3 DNA is TGTGCCAGCAGCTTAGCATCTATGGGGTACACCTTC.

V is TRBV14 and J is TRBJ1-1; D gene uncertain. Germline CDR1 SGHDN, CDR2 FVKESK. The V and J ends lost 5 bases and 2 bases respectively, with 9 bases between them. The CDR3 runs to 13 residues. In nucleotides, the CDR3 is TGTGCCAGCAGCTACTTAAGAAACACTGAAGCTTTCTTT. Its translation: CASSYLRNTEAFF.

The sample holds a few counts of this clone. This chain joins TRBV7-9 and TRBJ1-6; 8 nucleotides align to TRBD1. Germline assignment: CDR1 SEHNR and CDR2 FQNEAQ (reference sequence). This CDR3 contains 14 residues. Trimming cost V 6 bases and J 9 bases; bases outside gene matches: 7. The CDR3 reads CASRAQGAASPLHF. CDR3 nucleotide sequence: TGTGCCAGCAGGGCCCAGGGGGCGGCTTCACCCCTCCACTTT.

The rearrangement joins TRBV7-8 to TRBJ2-3; 7 bases map to TRBD2. This CDR3 spans 16 amino acids. Germline V gives CDR1 SGHVS, CDR2 FQNEAQ. Trimming cost V 2 bases and J 0 bases; bases outside gene matches: 5. The CDR3 DNA sequence: TGTGCCAGCAGCTTACAGCCTAGCGGTAGCACAGATACGCAGTATTTT. Protein: CASSLQPSGSTDTQYF.

V gene TRBV27 combines with J gene TRBJ2-7; the match to TRBD2 covers 7 bases. Germline lookup yields CDR1 MNHEY and CDR2 SMNVEV (reference sequence). With 4 bases clipped from V and 2 bases from J, the junction kept 8 bases outside the gene matches. The CDR3 sequence is 15 residues long. The CDR3 DNA reads as TGTGCCAGCAGTTGGGGTAGCGGGCGGACCTACGAGCAGTACTTC. It yields the protein CASSWGSGRTYEQYF.

CDR3 DNA: TGTGCCAGCAGCTTAGCACGACAGACTAACTATGGCTACACCTTC. Protein sequence: CASSLARQTNYGYTF. The V and J genes are TRBV7-9 and TRBJ1-2; D may be TRBD1 (5 bases). This CDR3 region has 15 residues. The V end lost 0 bases, the J end lost 0 bases, and 8 bases lay between the germline ends. Germline CDR1 SEHNR, CDR2 FQNEAQ (reference sequence).

The chain combines TRBV4-2 with TRBJ1-2; 8 bases fit TRBD1. Trimming at V came to 0 bases and at J to 5 bases, leaving 8 bases not matched to a gene. This CDR3 region has 16 residues. Germline V lookup: CDR1 LGHNA, CDR2 YNFKEQ. CDR3 sequence: CASSQEWGQASYGYTF. CDR3 bases: TGTGCCAGCAGCCAAGAATGGGGACAGGCTAGTTATGGCTACACCTTC.

The count of this clone is one. The rearrangement joins TRBV7-3 to TRBJ2-1; TRBD2 matches at 8 bases. V gave up 6 bases and J gave up 8 bases; unmatched junction bases: 12. The germline V gene has CDR1 SGHTA and CDR2 FQGTGA. The CDR3 length is 15 residues. CDR3 DNA: TGTGCCAGCAGGGATCGAAAGCGGGAGCCTGATGAGCAGTTCTTC. Translating gives CASRDRKREPDEQFF.

The chain employs TRBV7-9 and TRBJ1-2; D is possibly TRBD1 (6 bases). Per germline, CDR1 SEHNR and CDR2 FQNEAQ (reference sequence). The CDR3 totals 15 residues. Trimming cost V 1 base and J 2 bases, with 11 bases left between them. The CDR3 loop reads CASSLEDSSNYGYTF. In DNA, the CDR3 is TGTGCCAGCAGCTTAGAGGACAGTTCCAACTATGGCTACACCTTC. The variable domain in full, with the rest retrieved from reference TRBV7-9 and TRBJ1-2, is DTGVSQNPRHKITKRGQNVTFRCDPISEHNRLYWYRQTLGQGPEFLTYFQNEAQLEKSRLLSDRFSAERPKGSFSTLEIQRTEQGDSAMYLCASSLEDSSNYGYTFGSGTRLTVV.

This chain connects TRBV12-3 or TRBV12-4 to TRBJ1-1, with no clear D. The CDR3 is 12 residues long. V gave up 6 bases and J gave up 3 bases, with 8 bases separating them. CDR3 nucleotides: TGTGCCAGCAGCCCTGGGGACACTGAAGCTTTCTTT. This sequence encodes CASSPGDTEAFF.

The genes are TRBV7-8 and TRBJ1-5; the match to TRBD1 covers 9 bases. This CDR3 has 17 amino acids. Germline V gene data show CDR1 as SGHVS and CDR2 as FQNEAQ. V was clipped by 1 base and J by 0 bases; unmatched bases: 4. The CDR3 loop reads CASSLEQGAYSNQPQHF. The CDR3 nucleotides read TGTGCCAGCAGCTTAGAACAGGGGGCTTATAGCAATCAGCCCCAGCATTTT.

The V call is TRBV11-2, the J call TRBJ2-7; no clear D gene. The V gene's germline CDR1 is SGHAT and CDR2 FQNNGV. The CDR3 is 16 amino acids. V dropped 0 bases and J dropped 2 bases, with 14 bases sitting between them. The chain's CDR3 is CASSLESYGVTYEQYF. DNA for the CDR3: TGTGCCAGCAGCTTAGAAAGCTATGGGGTCACCTACGAGCAGTACTTC.

The J gene is TRBJ2-6, the V gene TRBV7-2, with a weak D call TRBD2 (5 bases). Trimming removed 3 bases from V and 0 bases from J, with 6 bases in between. The CDR3 covers 15 residues. Germline V gives CDR1 SGHTA, CDR2 FQGNSA. The CDR3 protein is CASSFGGSGANVLTF. The CDR3 nucleotides are TGTGCCAGCAGCTTCGGAGGCTCTGGGGCCAACGTCCTGACTTTC.

V and J are TRBV7-9 and TRBJ2-3; D may be TRBD1 or TRBD2 (5 bases each). V was shortened by 0 bases and J by 7 bases, with 8 bases between the two germline ends. This CDR3 is built from 13 residues. Germline-derived CDR1 and CDR2 are SEHNR and FQNEAQ (reference sequence). CDR3 amino acids: CASSLAGAYTQYF. In DNA, the CDR3 is TGTGCCAGCAGCTTAGCCGGGGCGTATACGCAGTATTTT.

The gene calls are TRBV4-2 and TRBJ2-5; 7 bases agree with TRBD1. Germline loops: CDR1 LGHNA, CDR2 YNFKEQ. J gave up 5 bases and V 4 bases, and 7 bases lay outside the gene matches. The CDR3 covers 14 residues. CDR3 region: CASSPEGAGETQYF. As DNA, the CDR3 is TGTGCCAGCAGCCCAGAGGGGGCCGGGGAGACCCAGTACTTC.

This sequence joins TRBV5-1 and TRBJ2-1; D is ambiguous. Trimming removed 4 bases at V and 6 bases at J, with 23 bases between. Germline-derived CDR1 and CDR2 are SGHRS and YFSETQ. CDR3 length equals 17 residues. CDR3 protein: CASSPLTGLLNGNEQFF. The CDR3 DNA is TGCGCCAGCAGCCCCCTTACCGGGCTCCTAAACGGCAATGAGCAGTTCTTC.

This chain connects TRBV24-1 to TRBJ2-5; D call uncertain. The V end lost 9 bases, the J end lost 5 bases, and 15 bases lay between the germline ends. The CDR3 contains 13 residues. The germline CDR1 and CDR2 sequences are KGHDR and SFDVKD. This chain's CDR3 is CATSDGARETQYF. The CDR3 DNA is TGTGCCACCTCCGACGGCGCTCGGGAGACCCAGTACTTC.

The chain has TRBV2 and TRBJ2-3, with D unclear. The germline V gene has CDR1 SNHLY and CDR2 FYNNEI. V lost 1 base and J lost 4, with 6 bases in between. This CDR3 contains 13 residues. Here the CDR3 reads CASSEGGADTQYF. The CDR3 DNA sequence: TGTGCCAGCAGTGAAGGGGGTGCAGATACGCAGTATTTT.

V usage is TRBV6-2 or TRBV6-3 and J usage is TRBJ1-5; D gene ambiguous. V lost 7 bases, J lost 6 bases, and 13 bases lay in between. This CDR3 comprises 13 residues. CDR1 is MNHEY, CDR2 SVGEGT, per germline. CDR3 DNA: TGTGCCAGCACCCCAAGTCGGGGTCAGCCCCAGCATTTT. As protein: CASTPSRGQPQHF.

This sequence joins TRBV20-1 and TRBJ1-2; D is possibly TRBD1 (6 bases). CDR3 size: 15 residues. Germline V gene data show CDR1 as DFQATT and CDR2 as SNEGSKA (reference sequence). V shed 3 bases and J shed 6 bases, with 20 bases lying between them. The CDR3 DNA reads TGCAGTGCTAGTAAGAGTTGGGGGCAGGAGAATGGCTACACCTTC. It translates to CSASKSWGQENGYTF.